The clone carrying this T cell receptor (beta chain) was seen at least ten times. The antigen is not known. The entry originates in a study of shared clonotypes between healthy human individuals. Overall study: Aged 18 to 49, the donors were a couple of women and a few men.

Clones were sequenced by immunoSEQ multiplex PCR, and TCRdb holds only the in-frame ones, with some missing. The profile covers over 2 million clones, with 85% to 95% appearing a single time and more than 0.1% taken by the ten largest. The CDR3 loop spans 16 amino acids. V was clipped by 2 bases and J by 8 bases; unmatched bases: 8. The germline V gene has CDR1 MNHEY and CDR2 SVGAGI. Whole-study results and caveats: Naive CD4 clonotypes overlapped across a handful of donors at approximately 5.5%.

Sequenced sample: naive CD4+ T cells sorted from blood. Subset in this sample: CD45RA+ positively selected. This sequence was found in a man between 18 and 29 years old in good health. This chain links TRBV6-5 with TRBJ2-2, with 10 positions matching TRBD2. DNA of the CDR3: TGTGCCAGCAGTTACGGATTTAGCGGGAGGATGGGGGAGCTGTTTTTT. The encoded protein is CASSYGFSGRMGELFF.